This TCR beta chain was sequenced in a study of T-cell memory formation after mild COVID-19. Study-wide results and caveats: Contracting clones, day 15 to 85, had balanced CD4/CD8, and later expanders favored CD4+. Memory from before infection featured some responding clones, which suggests cross-reactive memory joined. CD4+ contracting clones were found mainly in CM and EM, and CD8+ ones in EMRA.

In TCRdb, the 5' RACE reads were re-called with MiXCR into one record per CDR3 protein. The sample records roughly 300,000 distinct CDR3 sequences, roughly 17% being singletons. Concerning this clonotype: Antigen: not known.

Germline V lookup: CDR1 DFQATT, CDR2 SNEGSKA (reference sequence). There are 12 residues in the CDR3. The V and J ends lost 3 bases and 14 bases respectively, with 14 bases between them. What was sequenced was PBMCs or a T cell subset sorted from them (not recorded which). The chain recombines TRBV20-1 with TRBJ1-6, with D unresolved. The receptor was derived from a man younger than 30 who had mild COVID-19 (a few samples of this study predate the infection). Cell type and time point are not known. CDR3 region: CSASLSVAALHF. The DNA for the CDR3 is TGCAGTGCTAGCCTCTCAGTAGCAGCCCTCCACTTT.